This passage covers 10 T cell receptor beta chains from one sample sequenced in a study of blood T cell repertoires in COVID-19. Method: immunoSEQ multiplex PCR; TCRdb's copy keeps in-frame clones and lacks some. Of 210,000 or so clones detected, 85% to 90% appear once; the ten largest clones hold 2.2%. The sample was peripheral blood. These TCRs come from a woman aged 45-65 years with acute or convalescent COVID-19.

The chain recombines TRBV28 with TRBJ1-5, with 8 positions matching TRBD1. Germline assignment: CDR1 MDHEN and CDR2 SYDVKM. The V gene end was trimmed by 5 bases and the J gene end by 1 base; junction bases not matched to a gene: 4. This CDR3 is built from 15 residues. The chain's CDR3 is CASSRQGKSNQPQHF. For the CDR3, the DNA is TGTGCCAGCAGTAGACAGGGGAAAAGCAATCAGCCCCAGCATTTT.

The chain combines TRBV7-2 with TRBJ2-7; the D is unclear. V lost 6 bases to trimming and J lost 1 base, with 16 bases between them. Germline V lookup: CDR1 SGHTA, CDR2 FQGNSA. The CDR3 has 15 amino acids. The CDR3 sequence: CASSQKRPDSYEQYF. The CDR3 coding sequence is TGTGCCAGCAGTCAAAAGAGGCCGGATTCCTACGAGCAGTACTTC.

The gene calls are TRBV14 and TRBJ2-7; 7 bases map to TRBD1. There are 14 residues in the CDR3. The V gene's germline CDR1 is SGHDN and CDR2 FVKESK. The J segment lost 7 bases and the V segment lost 0 bases, leaving 6 bases of the junction unmatched. Written as DNA, the CDR3 is TGTGCCAGCAGCCAAGAACCCCTGACAGGGGAGCAGTACTTC. Translation gives CASSQEPLTGEQYF.

V usage is TRBV7-8 and J usage is TRBJ2-7, with D unclear. CDR1 SGHVS and CDR2 FQNEAQ come from the germline V gene. The CDR3 has 11 residues. The V gene lost 5 bases and the J gene lost 2 bases, with 4 bases spanning the gap. The CDR3 DNA follows: TGTGCCAGCAGCGCTACCTACGAGCAGTACTTC. It translates to CASSATYEQYF.

The chain carries TRBV7-8 and TRBJ1-2; 8 bases are a match to TRBD1. The CDR3 has 15 amino acids. J gave up 5 bases and V 3 bases, and 8 bases lay outside the gene matches. The germline V gene has CDR1 SGHVS and CDR2 FQNEAQ. The DNA of the CDR3 is TGTGCCAGCAGCTTGGACAGGGATTTGGGGTATGGCTACACCTTC. Translated, it gives CASSLDRDLGYGYTF.

This chain uses TRBV16 with TRBJ2-3, with D maybe TRBD2 (5 bases). The CDR3 totals 15 residues. V was clipped by 4 bases and J by 2 bases, with 13 bases between them. CDR1 is KGHSY, CDR2 FQNENV, per germline. As DNA, the CDR3 is TGTGCCAGCAGCCCCCGGAGCGGTGTCACAGATACGCAGTATTTT. The encoded protein is CASSPRSGVTDTQYF.

The chain recombines TRBV13 with TRBJ1-1; 7 bases line up with TRBD1. Germline trimming cut 6 bases from V and 5 bases from J; bases unmatched to any gene: 9. The germline V gene has CDR1 PRHDT and CDR2 FYEKMQ (reference sequence). The CDR3 contains 14 residues. The CDR3 is CASSLQGRTTEAFF. The DNA of the CDR3 is TGTGCCAGCAGTCTACAGGGGAGAACGACTGAAGCTTTCTTT.

The chain couples TRBV18 to TRBJ1-1; no reliable D call. V dropped 5 bases and J dropped 3 bases, with 10 bases sitting between them. CDR3 length: 13 residues. CDR1 and CDR2 (germline): KGHSH, LQKENI. CDR3 residues: CASSNGEHTEAFF. CDR3 DNA sequence: TGTGCCAGCTCAAATGGAGAACACACTGAAGCTTTCTTT.

This rearrangement joins TRBV7-9 to TRBJ1-3, with TRBD1 as a possible D gene (5 bases). Between the trimmed V and J ends, which lost 6 bases and 6 bases, there was a span of 21 bases. The CDR3 is 16 residues long. The V gene's germline CDR1 is SEHNR and CDR2 FQNEAQ (reference sequence). The CDR3 spells CASSKKWGQDVNTIYF. The CDR3 DNA is TGTGCCAGCAGTAAAAAGTGGGGCCAGGACGTAAACACCATATATTTT.

V gene TRBV11-1 combines with J gene TRBJ1-1, with 12 bases aligning to TRBD1. V trimming: 2 bases; J trimming: 5 bases; junction bases outside the gene matches: 6. Looked up from germline, CDR1 is SGHAT and CDR2 is FQDESV (reference sequence). This CDR3 region has 16 residues. The CDR3 reads CASSLPRDRGRTEAFF. The DNA for the CDR3 is TGTGCCAGCAGCTTACCCCGGGACAGGGGGCGGACTGAAGCTTTCTTT.